Detailed here is one T cell receptor beta chain. What it binds is not known. Other DNA sequences from this sample encode an identical CDR3 as well. Germline CDR1 KGHSH, CDR2 LQKENI. V was clipped by 3 bases and J by 4 bases, with 9 bases between them. The CDR3 spans 13 residues. Method: immunoSEQ multiplex PCR; TCRdb's copy keeps in-frame clones and lacks some. The table includes about 82,000 clones, just under 95% detected once. This entry comes from a study of OX40 agonist ivuxolimab in advanced cancers. Background on the study: The study gave patients intravenous ivuxolimab at 0.01 to 10 mg/kg every 2 weeks. Patients with hepatocellular carcinoma, melanoma, renal cell or head and neck cancer made up the dose-escalation patients. Averaging about 60 years in age, with a range of roughly 20 to 80, the cohort was approximately 87% male.

Whole-study results and caveats: Some of the nonresponding patients also showed low levels of normalized T-cell clonal expansion.

This specimen consisted of CD4+ or CD8+ T cells sorted from blood, obtained in a trial of the OX40 agonist ivuxolimab. This chain connects TRBV18 to TRBJ2-5; the D is unclear. The TCR originated in an adult with an advanced solid tumor such as melanoma, head and neck, liver or kidney cancer. The CDR3 is CASSPGLGETQYF. The CDR3 DNA is TGTGCCAGCTCACCCGGATTGGGAGAGACCCAGTACTTC.